The T cell receptor (beta chain) under discussion was sequenced for a study of CD8+ T cells in alopecia areata. Study details: Those patients who were treated received oral tofacitinib, which was given at 5 to 10 mg twice daily for moderate-to-severe alopecia areata. General study results and limits: Clonality was higher in lesional than normal scalp, especially in alopecia totalis/universalis.

Obtained from alopecia areata patients were lesional scalp punch biopsies along with peripheral blood. PBMCs were stained for CD3, CD4 and CD8, and CD4+ and CD8+ T cells were sorted. cDNA reverse transcribed from extracted RNA served as the sequencing template. Produced via immunoSEQ multiplex PCR; TCRdb's table is partial and in-frame only. The table has some 170,000 clones, over 55% seen once. About this clone itself: Its specificity is unknown.

The clonotype was recovered from a human donor with alopecia areata. Specimen: CD4+ T cells sorted from blood, collected at week 0.

CDR3 DNA sequence: TGCAGCGTTGAAGATCGGGGGGGTGGAGCTTTCTTT. Its protein product is CSVEDRGGGAFF. The gene calls are TRBV29-1 and TRBJ1-1; tentatively, D is TRBD1 (5 bases). This CDR3 is built from 12 residues. Trimming removed 0 bases at V and 10 bases at J, with 12 bases between. Germline V lookup: CDR1 SQVTM, CDR2 ANQGSEA. The entire variable domain, with the rest obtained from reference TRBV29-1 and TRBJ1-1, is as follows: SAVISQKPSRDICQRGTSLTIQCQVDSQVTMMFWYRQQPGQSLTLIATANQGSEATYESGFVIDKFPISRPNLTFSTLTVSNMSPEDSSIYLCSVEDRGGGAFFGQGTRLTVV.